These 12 T cell receptor beta chains share one sample of origin, sequenced in a study of cytomegalovirus exposure and HLA in healthy donors. Primers: 60 Vbeta forward and 13 Jbeta reverse. Assay: immunoSEQ multiplex PCR; the TCRdb copy retains only in-frame clones and omits some. Of roughly 240,000 clones listed, approximately 81% are singletons. The specimen was PBMCs. The receptors stem from a girl aged 2 to 10 in good health and CMV-seronegative.

This clone was seen once. The chain recombines TRBV6-1 with TRBJ2-7; 8 positions match TRBD1. J lost 1 base, V lost 3 bases, and 5 bases had no gene match. CDR1 MNHNS and CDR2 SASEGT come from the germline V gene. CDR3 length: 15 amino acids. CDR3 nucleotide sequence: TGTGCCAGCAGTGATTTAAGGGACAGGTCCTACGAGCAGTACTTC. It is translated as CASSDLRDRSYEQYF.

This clone occurred once. The V gene is TRBV4-2, the J gene TRBJ2-7, with a weak D call TRBD1 (5 bases). With 0 bases removed from V and 4 bases from J, the gap between germline ends came to 22 bases. CDR3 length: 18 amino acids. Germline loops: CDR1 LGHNA, CDR2 YNFKEQ. The CDR3 reads CASSQDTPDTHVPYEQYF. CDR3 DNA: TGTGCCAGCAGCCAAGACACCCCGGACACCCATGTTCCGTACGAGCAGTACTTC.

The genes are TRBV9 and TRBJ2-1; 7 bases align to TRBD2. Per the germline V gene, CDR1 is SGDLS and CDR2 is YYNGEE. The CDR3 is 17 residues long. The trim removed 1 base at V and 7 bases at J, leaving 14 bases unmatched. CDR3 sequence (DNA): TGTGCCAGCAGCGTAATAGGGTCCGGGGGGAGGTCGAATGAGCAGTTCTTC. Translation: CASSVIGSGGRSNEQFF.

The chain recombines TRBV28 with TRBJ1-5; weak D call: TRBD1 (6 bases). The CDR3 runs 14 residues. Trimming removed 7 bases at V and 2 bases at J, with 12 bases between. Germline-derived CDR1 and CDR2 are MDHEN and SYDVKM. CDR3 amino acids: CASTPSGGNQPQHF. CDR3 DNA: TGTGCCAGCACCCCCTCAGGGGGCAATCAGCCCCAGCATTTT.

The gene calls are TRBV5-8 and TRBJ2-5; D perhaps matches TRBD2 (6 bases). Germline V CDR1 and CDR2: SGHTS, YDEGEE. CDR3 length: 14 residues. The CDR3 loop reads CGFPRPQAGETQYF. CDR3 sequence (DNA): TGTGGTTTCCCTCGGCCCCAGGCGGGGGAGACCCAGTACTTC.

The chain recombines TRBV29-1 with TRBJ2-3, with TRBD2 matching 9 bases. Trimming cost V 7 bases and J 2 bases; bases outside gene matches: 4. CDR1 and CDR2 (germline): SQVTM, ANQGSEA. The CDR3 is 13 residues long. The CDR3: CSGTSGFTDTQYF. The CDR3 nucleotides are TGCAGCGGAACTAGCGGGTTCACAGATACGCAGTATTTT.

The chain joins TRBV29-1 to TRBJ2-1; 11 positions match TRBD2. V lost 8 bases to trimming and J lost 12 bases; unmatched junction nucleotides: 24. The CDR3 covers 17 residues. Germline CDR1 and CDR2: SQVTM and ANQGSEA. The CDR3 DNA reads TGCAGCACCGGGACCCCATTAACTAGCGGGAGCGTCGAAAGGCAGTTCTTC. As protein: CSTGTPLTSGSVERQFF.

The chain carries TRBV15 and TRBJ2-3; 10 nucleotides align to TRBD2. Germline trimming cut 2 bases from V and 4 bases from J; bases unmatched to any gene: 12. CDR3 length: 18 amino acids. CDR1 LNHNV and CDR2 YYDKDF come from the germline V gene (reference sequence). The CDR3: CATSRQRQPGLASDTQYF. The CDR3 region has the DNA TGTGCCACCAGCAGACAACGCCAACCGGGACTAGCGTCAGATACGCAGTATTTT.

The J gene is TRBJ1-1, the V gene TRBV4-2, with D perhaps matching TRBD1 (5 bases). Germline values: CDR1 LGHNA, CDR2 YNFKEQ. This CDR3 contains 16 residues. V was cut by 5 bases and J by 1 base, with 17 bases left in between. For the CDR3, the DNA is TGTGCCAGCAGCTCACTGTTAGTAGACAGGAACACTGAAGCTTTCTTT. As protein: CASSSLLVDRNTEAFF.

This CDR3 is CATRSVAGGPKQFF. CDR3 bases: TGCGCCACCCGGTCGGTAGCGGGAGGGCCTAAGCAGTTCTTC. The chain recombines TRBV10-2 with TRBJ2-1, with 11 bases aligning to TRBD2. V dropped 10 bases and J dropped 11; count of bases not matched to a gene: 13. The CDR3 contains 14 residues. CDR1 WSHSY and CDR2 SAAADI come from the germline V gene.

This clone was counted a single time. The chain couples TRBV5-1 to TRBJ2-7; weak D call: TRBD2 (5 bases). From germline, CDR1 is SGHRS and CDR2 YFSETQ. The CDR3 extends over 14 amino acids. V was trimmed by 0 bases and J by 0 bases, leaving 7 bases between them. The CDR3 DNA is TGCGCCAGCAGCTTGGGACTACACTCCTACGAGCAGTACTTC. This gives the protein CASSLGLHSYEQYF.

Comments on this clone: One junction end disagrees with the germline gene, perhaps due to a read error. Other DNA sequences in this sample translate to the same CDR3. The DNA of the CDR3 is TGTGCCAGTAGTTCCGGGACAGGGGCTTCCTACGAGCAGTACTTT. Protein: CASSSGTGASYEQYF. The chain uses TRBV19 and TRBJ2-7, with 10 positions matching TRBD1. Germline V lookup: CDR1 LNHDA, CDR2 SQIVND (reference sequence). There are 15 residues in the CDR3.